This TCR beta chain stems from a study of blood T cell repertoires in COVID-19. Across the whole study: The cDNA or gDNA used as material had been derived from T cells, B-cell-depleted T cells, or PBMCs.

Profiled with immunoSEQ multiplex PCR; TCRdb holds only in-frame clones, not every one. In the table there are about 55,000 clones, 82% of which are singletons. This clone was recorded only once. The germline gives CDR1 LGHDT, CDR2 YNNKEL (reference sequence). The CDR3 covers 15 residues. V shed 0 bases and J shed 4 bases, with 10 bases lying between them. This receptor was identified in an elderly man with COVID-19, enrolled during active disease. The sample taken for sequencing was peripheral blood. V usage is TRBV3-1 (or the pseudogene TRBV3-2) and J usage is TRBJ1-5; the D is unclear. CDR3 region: CASSQDTQPNQPQHF. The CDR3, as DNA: TGTGCCAGCAGCCAAGATACACAGCCTAATCAGCCCCAGCATTTT.